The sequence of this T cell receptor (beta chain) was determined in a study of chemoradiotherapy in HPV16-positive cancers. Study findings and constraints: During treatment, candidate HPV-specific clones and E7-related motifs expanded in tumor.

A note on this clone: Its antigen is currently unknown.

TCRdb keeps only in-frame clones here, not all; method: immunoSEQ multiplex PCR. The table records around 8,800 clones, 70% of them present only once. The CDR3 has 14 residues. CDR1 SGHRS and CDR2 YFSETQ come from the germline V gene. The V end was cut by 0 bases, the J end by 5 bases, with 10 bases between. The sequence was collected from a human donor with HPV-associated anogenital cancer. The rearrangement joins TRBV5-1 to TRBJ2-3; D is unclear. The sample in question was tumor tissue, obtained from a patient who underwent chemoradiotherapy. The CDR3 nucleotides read TGCGCCAGCAGCTTGGATGGGGTCTTAGATACGCAGTATTTT. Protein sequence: CASSLDGVLDTQYF.